Listed below are T cell receptor beta chains from one sample, sequenced in a study of tumor-infiltrating lymphocytes in primary liver carcinoma. TCRdb passed the multiplex PCR reads through MiXCR, listing each CDR3 protein once. The data contain about 330,000 distinct CDR3 sequences, less than 75% of them singletons. Sequencing was performed on peripheral blood. Every receptor here comes from a man aged 35-49 years with primary liver carcinoma and hepatitis B virus infection. Both conserved end residues are part of each CDR3. A D gene is named only where the DNA matches it firmly. Rows give clone size only sometimes, using once, few, many, or a class for an expanded clone.

TRBJ1-1,once,TRBV11-2,TRBD1,CTSSLTGVWNTEALF,TGTACCAGCAGCTTAACAGGGGTCTGGAACACTGAAGCTTTATTT
TRBJ2-7,NA,TRBV11-2,NA,CAKSLNGLSYEQYF,TGTGCCAAAAGCTTAAACGGCCTCTCCTACGAGCAGTACTTC
TRBJ2-7,many,TRBV5-5,NA,CASSSLFGTRPYEQYF,TGTGCCAGCAGCTCCCTCTTTGGGACGCGCCCCTACGAGCAGTACTTC
TRBJ2-7,NA,TRBV20-1,NA,CSAPSSSYEQYF,TGCAGTGCGCCATCGAGCTCCTACGAGCAGTACTTC
TRBJ2-5,NA,TRBV11-2,TRBD1,CGSSLDRVETQYF,TGTGGCAGCAGCCTAGACAGGGTGGAGACCCAATACTTC
TRBJ2-7,NA,TRBV4-2,NA,CASSQQEALTEQYF,TGTGCCAGCAGCCAACAGGAGGCGCTTACCGAGCAGTACTTC
TRBJ2-1,NA,TRBV11-3,NA,CASSFGDNPYNGQFF,TGTGCCAGCAGCTTTGGTGATAACCCCTACAATGGGCAGTTCTTC
TRBJ1-4,NA,TRBV5-5,NA,CASSSGLGRVGEKLFF,TGTGCCAGCAGCTCCGGATTGGGCAGGGTCGGGGAAAAGCTGTTTTTT
TRBJ1-5,NA,TRBV28,NA,CASHSGANQPQHF,TGTGCCAGCCACTCAGGAGCAAATCAGCCCCAGCATTTT
TRBJ2-7,once,TRBV13,TRBD2,CASSIGLAGSTLQYF,TGTGCCAGCAGCATTGGACTAGCGGGATCTACGTTGCAGTACTTC
TRBJ2-7,few,TRBV5-4,TRBD1,CASSPWTGGPKEQYF,TGTGCCAGCAGCCCCTGGACAGGGGGCCCTAAAGAGCAGTACTTC
TRBJ2-7,NA,TRBV11-1,NA,CASSPRADTLYEQYF,TGTGCCAGCAGTCCAAGGGCCGATACCCTCTATGAGCAGTACTTC
TRBJ2-7,NA,TRBV5-1,TRBD2,CASSLSGSDSEQYF,TGCGCCAGCAGCTTGAGCGGGAGTGATTCCGAGCAGTACTTC
TRBJ2-1,NA,TRBV14,TRBD2,CAGSQTTSGRSNEQFF,TGTGCCGGCAGCCAAACGACTAGCGGGAGAAGCAATGAGCAGTTCTTC
TRBJ2-4,many,TRBV10-3,NA,CAISDNSWNIQYF,TGTGCCATCAGTGACAACAGCTGGAACATTCAGTACTTC
TRBJ2-3,few,TRBV5-4,TRBD2,CASSFSGAGTDTQYF,TGTGCCAGCAGCTTTAGCGGGGCGGGCACAGATACGCAGTATTTT
TRBJ1-1,few,TRBV28,NA,CASRPGHTTATEAFF,TGTGCCAGCAGGCCCGGACATACAACGGCCACTGAAGCTTTCTTT
TRBJ1-1,NA,TRBV11-1,NA,CASSPAGGVNTEAFF,TGTGCCAGCAGCCCGGCGGGTGGGGTCAACACTGAAGCTTTCTTT
TRBJ2-2,NA,TRBV4-1,NA,CDSSQDAGDNSGELFF,TGCGACAGCAGCCAAGATGCAGGGGACAACAGCGGGGAGCTGTTTTTT
TRBJ2-1,NA,TRBV4-3,NA,CASNQDLMTISYNEQSF,TGCGCCAGCAACCAAGATCTTATGACGATCTCCTACAATGAGCAGTCCTTC
TRBJ2-5,NA,TRBV4-3,NA,CASSPQLGHQESRYF,TGCGCCAGCAGCCCTCAGCTAGGACACCAAGAGTCCCGGTACTTC
TRBJ1-6,NA,TRBV10-2,NA,CASSEPTVNSPLHF,TGCGCCAGCAGTGAGCCCACGGTTAATTCACCCCTCCACTTT
TRBJ2-2,few,TRBV6-5,TRBD2,CASSYGVAGGPPGELFF,TGTGCCAGCAGTTACGGGGTAGCGGGAGGGCCACCCGGGGAGCTGTTTTTT
TRBJ2-1,NA,TRBV4-2,NA,CASSQEDISYNEQFF,TGTGCGAGCAGCCAAGAGGACATTAGCTACAATGAGCAGTTCTTC
TRBJ2-3,NA,TRBV6-1,NA,CASSAGKDNTDTQYF,TGTGCCAGCAGTGCCGGGAAGGATAACACAGATACGCAGTATTTT
TRBJ1-2,NA,TRBV7-2,NA,CASSLVVAINYGYTF,TGTGCCAGCAGCTTAGTGGTGGCAATAAACTATGGCTACACCTTC
TRBJ1-1,NA,TRBV6-5,NA,CASGKTPIGLNTEAFF,TGTGCCAGCGGAAAAACCCCCATAGGGTTGAACACTGAAGCTTTCTTT
TRBJ2-1,NA,TRBV5-1,NA,CASSLVTAGNEQFF,TGCGCCAGCAGCCTCGTAACAGCCGGCAATGAGCAGTTCTTC
TRBJ2-3,NA,TRBV5-4,NA,CASSLTREVLSDTQYF,TGTGCCAGCAGCTTGACGCGGGAAGTTTTGTCAGATACGCAGTATTTT
TRBJ2-5,few,TRBV5-4,NA,CASSPMDNQETQYF,TGTGCCAGCAGCCCTATGGACAATCAAGAGACCCAGTACTTC
TRBJ2-2,NA,TRBV11-2,TRBD1,CASNRKGQGADAGELFF,TGTGCCAGCAACCGAAAAGGACAGGGGGCCGACGCCGGGGAGCTGTTTTTT
TRBJ2-2,many,TRBV10-2,NA,CASSGDPNTGELFF,TGCGCCAGCAGTGGGGACCCTAACACCGGGGAGCTGTTTTTT
TRBJ1-5,NA,TRBV4-2,TRBD1,CAISQDIGGNRPQHF,TGTGCCATCAGCCAAGATATAGGGGGCAATCGGCCCCAGCATTTT
TRBJ2-7,NA,TRBV6-5,TRBD2,CASSPRTSFDYEQYF,TGTGCCAGCAGTCCCCGGACTAGCTTCGACTACGAACAGTACTTC
TRBJ2-1,many,TRBV6-1,NA,CASSRLGAYNEQFF,TGTGCCAGCAGCCGGCTAGGCGCCTACAATGAGCAGTTCTTC
TRBJ2-1,few,TRBV5-1,TRBD1,CASSLSQGAGNEQFF,TGCGCCAGCAGCTTGTCCCAGGGGGCGGGGAATGAGCAGTTCTTC
TRBJ2-7,many,TRBV6-5,TRBD1,CASSHGQGYEQYF,TGTGCCAGCAGTCACGGACAGGGATACGAGCAGTACTTC
TRBJ2-2,many,TRBV10-1,NA,CASSGWDSLTGELFF,TGCGCCAGCAGTGGTTGGGACTCCCTAACCGGGGAGCTGTTTTTT
TRBJ2-2,few,TRBV6-2/TRBV6-3,TRBD2,CASSKAGGTTGELFF,TGTGCCAGCAGTAAGGCGGGAGGGACCACCGGGGAGCTGTTTTTT
TRBJ2-7,many,TRBV29-1,NA,CSVDINYEQYF,TGCAGCGTTGATATCAACTACGAGCAGTACTTC
TRBJ1-5,once,TRBV28,NA,CASSFVQGPSNQPQHF,TGTGCCAGCAGTTTCGTTCAGGGGCCGAGCAATCAGCCCCAGCATTTT